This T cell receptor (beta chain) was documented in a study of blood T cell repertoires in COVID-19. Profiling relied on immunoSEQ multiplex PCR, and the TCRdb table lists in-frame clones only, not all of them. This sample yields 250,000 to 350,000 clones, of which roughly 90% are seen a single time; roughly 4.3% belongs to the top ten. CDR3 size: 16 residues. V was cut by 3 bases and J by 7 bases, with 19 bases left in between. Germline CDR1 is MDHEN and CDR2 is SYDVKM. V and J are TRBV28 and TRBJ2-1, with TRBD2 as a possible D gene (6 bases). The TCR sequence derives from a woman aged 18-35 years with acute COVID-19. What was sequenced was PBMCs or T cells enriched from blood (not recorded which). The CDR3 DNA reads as TGTGCCAGCAGTTTCACCTCGGGGCTAGCGAGGAATGAGCAGTTCTTC. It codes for CASSFTSGLARNEQFF. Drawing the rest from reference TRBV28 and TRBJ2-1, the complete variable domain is DVKVTQSSRYLVKRTGEKVFLECVQDMDHENMFWYRQDPGLGLRLIYFSYDVKMKEKGDIPEGYSVSREKKERFSLILESASTNQTSMYLCASSFTSGLARNEQFFGPGTRLTVL.